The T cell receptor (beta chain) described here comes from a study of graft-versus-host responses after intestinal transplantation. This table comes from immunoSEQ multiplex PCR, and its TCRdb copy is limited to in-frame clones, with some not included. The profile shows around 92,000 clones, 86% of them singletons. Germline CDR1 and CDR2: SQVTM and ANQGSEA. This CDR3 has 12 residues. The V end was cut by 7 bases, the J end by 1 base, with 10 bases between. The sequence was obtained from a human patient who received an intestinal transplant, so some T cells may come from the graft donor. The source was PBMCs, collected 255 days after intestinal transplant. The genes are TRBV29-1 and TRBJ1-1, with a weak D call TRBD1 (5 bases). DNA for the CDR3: TGCAGCGGCTATGACAGGAACACTGAAGCTTTCTTT. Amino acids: CSGYDRNTEAFF. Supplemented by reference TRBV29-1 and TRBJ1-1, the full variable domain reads SAVISQKPSRDICQRGTSLTIQCQVDSQVTMMFWYRQQPGQSLTLIATANQGSEATYESGFVIDKFPISRPNLTFSTLTVSNMSPEDSSIYLCSGYDRNTEAFFGQGTRLTVV.